Listed below are T cell receptor beta chains from one sample, sequenced in a study of blood T cell repertoires in COVID-19. Libraries were prepared by immunoSEQ multiplex PCR; TCRdb keeps only in-frame clonotypes and omits some of them. Of 110,000 or so clones in the sample, more than 75% were seen once. The sequenced material came from peripheral blood. The receptor source for this set is a man aged 35-49 years with acute or convalescent COVID-19. The CDR3 runs from the conserved cysteine through the conserved F or W. The D gene is left open where the match is weak. Only part of the rows carry a size: once, few, many, or a class if the clone is expanded.

NA	TRBD2	TRBV9	TRBJ2-3	CASTELAGDLTDTQYF	TGTGCCAGCACCGAACTAGCGGGGGACCTCACAGATACGCAGTATTTT
once	NA	TRBV6-5	TRBJ2-2	CASRNRKANTGELFF	TGTGCCAGCAGGAACAGGAAAGCGAACACCGGGGAGCTGTTTTTT
NA	TRBD2	TRBV7-3	TRBJ2-7	CASSLAGGKYEQYF	TGTGCCAGCAGCTTAGCGGGGGGAAAGTACGAGCAGTACTTC
NA	NA	TRBV9	TRBJ2-3	CASSPGVLRADTQYF	TGTGCCAGCAGCCCGGGGGTCCTGAGGGCAGATACGCAGTATTTT
NA	NA	TRBV29-1	TRBJ2-6	CSVEVGGTGANVLTF	TGCAGCGTTGAAGTAGGGGGAACTGGGGCCAACGTCCTGACTTTC
NA	NA	TRBV9	TRBJ1-1	CASSEAAASNTEAFF	TGTGCCAGCAGCGAGGCGGCAGCTTCCAACACTGAAGCTTTCTTT
NA	NA	TRBV27	TRBJ2-5	CASSFIWGLGPETQYF	TGTGCCAGCAGTTTTATTTGGGGCCTAGGGCCAGAGACCCAGTACTTC
NA	TRBD1	TRBV4-2	TRBJ1-3	CASSKDPPGQGFGNTIYF	TGTGCCAGCAGCAAAGACCCCCCGGGACAGGGTTTTGGAAACACCATATATTTT
NA	TRBD2	TRBV7-9	TRBJ2-2	CASSLPGGTGELFF	TGTGCCAGCAGCCTACCGGGGGGCACCGGGGAGCTGTTTTTT
NA	TRBD1	TRBV24-1	TRBJ2-3	CATGDRGTDTQYF	TGTGCCACTGGGGACAGGGGGACAGATACGCAGTATTTT
NA	NA	TRBV19	TRBJ2-7	CASSIGSSYEQYF	TGTGCCAGTAGTATTGGCAGCTCCTACGAGCAGTACTTC
NA	TRBD1	TRBV2	TRBJ2-1	CASRTDRVYNEQFF	TGTGCCAGCAGGACCGACAGGGTCTACAATGAGCAGTTCTTC
NA	TRBD2	TRBV30	TRBJ2-1	CAWTARAGGWSDEQFF	TGTGCCTGGACCGCACGGGCGGGGGGTTGGTCGGATGAGCAGTTCTTC
NA	TRBD2	TRBV14	TRBJ2-1	CASSLYIGLAGGLDEQFF	TGTGCCAGCAGCCTTTACATCGGACTAGCGGGGGGGTTGGATGAGCAGTTCTTC
few	NA	TRBV5-4	TRBJ1-2	CASSPSGGIGLAGGYTF	TGTGCCAGCAGCCCTAGTGGGGGAATTGGACTAGCAGGTGGCTACACCTTC
NA	NA	TRBV24-1	TRBJ1-5	CATSDSGNQPQHF	TGTGCCACCAGTGATAGCGGAAATCAGCCCCAGCATTTT
NA	NA	TRBV18	TRBJ1-4	CASSPRGDEKLFF	TGTGCCAGCTCACCCCGGGGGGATGAAAAACTGTTTTTT
NA	TRBD1	TRBV7-9	TRBJ1-2	CASRLPSDRGQDGYTF	TGTGCCAGCAGGCTCCCCTCGGACAGGGGGCAGGATGGCTACACCTTC
NA	NA	TRBV12-3/TRBV12-4	TRBJ2-5	CASSIGGEETQYF	TGTGCCAGCAGCATAGGCGGGGAAGAGACCCAGTACTTC
NA	TRBD1	TRBV18	TRBJ1-1	CASSQTGGAEAFF	TGTGCCAGCTCACAAACAGGGGGGGCTGAAGCTTTCTTT
few	NA	TRBV3-1/TRBV3-2	TRBJ2-3	CASSQEIGRREEYF	TGTGCCAGCAGCCAAGAAATTGGCAGGCGTGAAGAGTATTTT
NA	TRBD2	TRBV4-3	TRBJ2-3	CASSRKFSGGRTDTQYF	TGCGCCAGCAGCCGTAAATTCAGCGGGGGGCGCACAGATACGCAGTATTTT
NA	NA	TRBV24-1	TRBJ2-3	CATSDLLFGGTDTQYF	TGTGCCACCAGTGATTTGCTTTTCGGGGGCACAGATACGCAGTATTTT
NA	TRBD1	TRBV5-4	TRBJ2-2	CASSSGYGTGAGELFF	TGTGCCAGCAGCTCCGGTTACGGGACAGGGGCCGGGGAGCTGTTTTTT
NA	TRBD1	TRBV5-8	TRBJ2-7	CASSKTGFHSYEQYF	TGTGCCAGCAGCAAGACAGGGTTTCACTCCTACGAGCAGTACTTC
NA	TRBD1	TRBV4-1	TRBJ2-1	CASSLPGTGPYNEQFF	TGCGCCAGCAGCCTCCCCGGGACAGGACCATACAATGAGCAGTTCTTC
NA	NA	TRBV21-1	TRBJ1-3	CASSKATGSPGNTIYF	TGTGCCAGCAGCAAAGCGACAGGGTCCCCTGGAAACACCATATATTTT
once	NA	TRBV4-1	TRBJ1-1	CASSQGMARRGMNTEAFF	TGCGCCAGCAGCCAAGGGATGGCACGTCGGGGTATGAACACTGAAGCTTTCTTT
NA	NA	TRBV11-1	TRBJ1-6	CASSLAGMLNSPLHF	TGTGCCAGCAGCTTAGCCGGGATGCTTAATTCACCCCTCCACTTT
NA	NA	TRBV12-5	TRBJ2-3	CASGLTDTQYF	TGTGCTAGTGGTCTAACAGATACGCAGTATTTT
NA	TRBD1	TRBV5-1	TRBJ2-2	CASSLLDRSDTGELFF	TGCGCCAGCAGCTTGCTGGACAGGTCGGACACCGGGGAGCTGTTTTTT
once	NA	TRBV25-1	TRBJ2-2	CASREGGSDTGELFF	TGTGCCAGCAGAGAGGGGGGGTCGGACACCGGGGAGCTGTTTTTT
NA	NA	TRBV7-2	TRBJ2-1	CASSLDFDSWFF	TGTGCCAGCAGCTTAGATTTTGACAGTTGGTTCTTC
NA	NA	TRBV21-1	TRBJ2-3	CASAGTEDPSTDTQYF	TGTGCCAGTGCCGGGACAGAAGATCCTAGCACAGATACGCAGTATTTT
NA	NA	TRBV30	TRBJ1-2	CAWRDSGYYGYTF	TGTGCCTGGAGGGATTCAGGGTACTATGGCTACACCTTC
NA	NA	TRBV9	TRBJ1-6	CASSVEGDYNSPLHF	TGTGCCAGCAGCGTAGAGGGAGACTATAATTCACCCCTCCACTTT
few	NA	TRBV15	TRBJ2-7	CATSIAPPKSTGASYEQYF	TGTGCCACCAGCATAGCACCTCCAAAATCGACAGGCGCTTCCTACGAGCAGTACTTC
NA	NA	TRBV11-2	TRBJ2-3	CASSLDLLSFGQDTQYF	TGTGCCAGCAGCTTAGATCTTCTTTCGTTTGGGCAAGATACGCAGTATTTT
NA	TRBD1	TRBV7-6	TRBJ1-1	CASSLAYRGGNTEAFF	TGTGCCAGCAGCTTAGCTTACAGGGGTGGAAACACTGAAGCTTTCTTT
NA	NA	TRBV5-1	TRBJ1-6	CASSLALGGRGSPLHF	TGCGCCAGCAGCTTGGCCCTTGGGGGCCGAGGATCACCCCTCCACTTT
NA	TRBD1	TRBV6-6	TRBJ1-5	CASTKDRDQPQHF	TGTGCCAGCACGAAGGACAGGGATCAGCCCCAGCATTTT
NA	NA	TRBV3-1/TRBV3-2	TRBJ1-4	CASSRPSRGVDEKLFF	TGTGCCAGCAGCCGCCCGTCACGGGGGGTTGATGAAAAACTGTTTTTT
once	NA	TRBV25-1	TRBJ2-7	CASSELGRGEQYF	TGTGCCAGCAGTGAATTAGGCAGGGGAGAGCAGTACTTC
NA	NA	TRBV19	TRBJ1-5	CASSWGLGQPQHF	TGTGCCAGTAGTTGGGGGCTAGGACAGCCCCAGCATTTT
once	NA	TRBV7-9	TRBJ2-7	CASSLGGQSFNAYEQYF	TGTGCCAGCAGCTTAGGGGGACAAAGTTTCAACGCCTACGAGCAGTACTTC
NA	TRBD2	TRBV7-9	TRBJ2-7	CASSLSAGGPYEQYF	TGTGCCAGCAGCTTATCTGCGGGGGGTCCCTACGAGCAGTACTTC
NA	NA	TRBV7-9	TRBJ2-3	CASSLLADTQYF	TGTGCCAGCAGCTTATTAGCAGATACGCAGTATTTT
NA	TRBD1	TRBV5-1	TRBJ2-1	CASSSSGGSEQFF	TGCGCCAGCAGCAGCTCAGGGGGCAGTGAGCAGTTCTTC
NA	TRBD1	TRBV2	TRBJ1-5	CASSTTGNQPQHF	TGTGCCAGCAGTACGACAGGGAATCAGCCCCAGCATTTT
once	NA	TRBV24-1	TRBJ2-2	CATSDTGDSYTGELFF	TGTGCCACCAGTGATACGGGGGATTCATACACCGGGGAGCTGTTTTTT
NA	NA	TRBV6-2/TRBV6-3	TRBJ2-2	CASSSHFTGNTGELFF	TGTGCCAGCAGTTCACACTTCACAGGGAACACCGGGGAGCTGTTTTTT
NA	NA	TRBV18	TRBJ2-1	CASSPPGGRQFF	TGTGCCAGCTCACCACCGGGGGGGCGGCAGTTCTTC
NA	NA	TRBV7-6	TRBJ2-2	CASSRRQGELFF	TGTGCCAGCAGCAGAAGACAGGGGGAGCTGTTTTTT
NA	TRBD1	TRBV29-1	TRBJ2-7	CSVGDRVGIQYEQYF	TGCAGCGTGGGGGACAGGGTGGGGATCCAATACGAGCAGTACTTC
NA	TRBD2	TRBV7-8	TRBJ2-1	CASSPSGRGKSSYNEQFF	TGTGCCAGCAGCCCGTCTGGGCGGGGGAAAAGCTCCTACAATGAGCAGTTCTTC
NA	NA	TRBV2	TRBJ1-5	CASSDSLSNQPQHF	TGTGCCAGCAGCGACAGTCTAAGCAATCAGCCCCAGCATTTT